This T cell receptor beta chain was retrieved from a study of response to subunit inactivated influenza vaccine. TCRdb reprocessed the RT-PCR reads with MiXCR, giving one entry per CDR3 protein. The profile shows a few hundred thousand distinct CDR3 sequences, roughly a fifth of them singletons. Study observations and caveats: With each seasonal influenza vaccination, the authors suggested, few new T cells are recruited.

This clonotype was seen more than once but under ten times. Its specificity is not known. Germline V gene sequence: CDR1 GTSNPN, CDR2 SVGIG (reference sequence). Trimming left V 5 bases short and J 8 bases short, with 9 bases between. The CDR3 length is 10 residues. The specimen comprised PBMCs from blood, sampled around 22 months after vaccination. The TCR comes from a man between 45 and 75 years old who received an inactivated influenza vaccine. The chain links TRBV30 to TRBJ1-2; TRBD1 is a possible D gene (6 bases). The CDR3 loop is CAWFGGGYTF. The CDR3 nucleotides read TGTGCCTGGTTTGGGGGCGGCTACACCTTC.